This TCR beta chain is from a study of cytomegalovirus exposure and HLA in healthy donors. General study points: Per published reports, the classifier diagnosed cytomegalovirus status with high specificity and sensitivity.

In the case of this clone: The antigen remains unidentified.

PCR was performed using 60 Vbeta and 13 Jbeta primers. Produced via immunoSEQ multiplex PCR; TCRdb's table is partial and in-frame only. The sample lists roughly 160,000 clones; 84% were seen once. The sequencing input was PBMCs. The source is a boy aged 2 to 10 in good health and CMV-seronegative.

Written as DNA, the CDR3 is TGCAGCGTTGAATTGGGGCAGGTGAACACTGAAGCTTTCTTT. It translates to CSVELGQVNTEAFF. This chain uses TRBV29-1 with TRBJ1-1; D may be TRBD1 (5 bases). CDR3 length: 14 residues. Germline V lookup: CDR1 SQVTM, CDR2 ANQGSEA. Trimming took 2 bases from V and 0 from J, leaving 10 bases between them.